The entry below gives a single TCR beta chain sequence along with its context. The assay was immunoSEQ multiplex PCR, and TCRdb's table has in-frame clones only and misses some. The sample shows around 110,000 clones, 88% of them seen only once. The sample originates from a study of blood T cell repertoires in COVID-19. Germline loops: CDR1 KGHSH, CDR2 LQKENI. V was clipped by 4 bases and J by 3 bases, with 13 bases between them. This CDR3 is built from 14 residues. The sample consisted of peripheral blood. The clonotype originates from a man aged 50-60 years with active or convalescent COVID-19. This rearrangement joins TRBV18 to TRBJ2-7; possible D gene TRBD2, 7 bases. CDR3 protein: CASSLRGGLYEQYF. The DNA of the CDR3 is TGTGCCAGCTCACTTCGCGGGGGCCTCTACGAGCAGTACTTC.